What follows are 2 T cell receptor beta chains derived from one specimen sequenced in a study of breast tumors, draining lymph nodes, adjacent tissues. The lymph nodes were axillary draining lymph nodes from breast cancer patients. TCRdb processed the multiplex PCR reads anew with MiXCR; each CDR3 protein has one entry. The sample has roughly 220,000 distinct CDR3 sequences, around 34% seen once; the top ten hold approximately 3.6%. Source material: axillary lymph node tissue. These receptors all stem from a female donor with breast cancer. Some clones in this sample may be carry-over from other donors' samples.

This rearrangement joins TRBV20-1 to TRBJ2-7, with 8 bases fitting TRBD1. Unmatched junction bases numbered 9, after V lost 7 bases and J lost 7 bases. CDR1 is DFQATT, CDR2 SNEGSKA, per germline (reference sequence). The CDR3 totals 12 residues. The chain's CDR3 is CSESDRVEEQYF. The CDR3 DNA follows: TGCAGTGAGTCGGACAGGGTTGAGGAGCAGTACTTC.

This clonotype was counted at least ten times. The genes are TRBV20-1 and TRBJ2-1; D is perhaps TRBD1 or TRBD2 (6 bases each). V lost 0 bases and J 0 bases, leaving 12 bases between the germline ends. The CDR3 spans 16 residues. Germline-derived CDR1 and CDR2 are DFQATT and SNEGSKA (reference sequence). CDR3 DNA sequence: TGCAGTGCTAGAGACGGGGGCGTAGGCTCCTACAATGAGCAGTTCTTC. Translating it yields CSARDGGVGSYNEQFF.